The clone carrying this T cell receptor (beta chain) came up a few times. The antigen is unknown. With no exceptions, donors were healthy Caucasians. Looked up from germline, CDR1 is SGHDN and CDR2 is FVKESK. V was clipped by 4 bases and J by 8 bases; unmatched bases: 12. This CDR3 spans 17 amino acids. TCRdb recomputed calls from the 5' RACE reads with MiXCR, one row per CDR3 protein. The sample lists fewer than 650,000 distinct CDR3 sequences; 9% to 10% were seen once. The sample comes from a study of identical twins. General study results and limits: Within cord blood, abundant beta clonotypes carried fewer insertions, but memory repertoires showed no such trend.

This sample was shared with a second study, whose subject was yellow fever vaccine responses in identical twins.

This receptor was obtained from a woman aged 18-35 years in good health. The sequenced sample consisted of PBMCs. This sequence joins TRBV14 and TRBJ2-1, with 12 bases lining up with TRBD2. CDR3 DNA: TGTGCCAGCAGCCCCCCGCGTGGGCTAGCGGGAGGGCATGAGCAGTTCTTC. Residues: CASSPPRGLAGGHEQFF.